Listed below are T cell receptor beta chains from one sample, sequenced in a study of cytomegalovirus exposure and HLA in healthy donors. The protocol was immunoSEQ multiplex PCR, while the TCRdb copy is restricted to in-frame clones and leaves out a portion. This repertoire includes about 210,000 clones. Sequenced input: PBMCs. Receptors originate from a woman in her thirties in good health and CMV-seropositive. CDR3s include the opening cysteine and the closing phenylalanine or tryptophan. Fields, in order: V gene, J gene, D gene, CDR3 protein, CDR3 DNA. The D gene is left open where the match is weak.

>TRBV5-1|TRBJ1-1|.
CASSLTGLNTEAFF
TGCGCCAGCAGCTTAACAGGGTTGAACACTGAAGCTTTCTTT
>TRBV5-1|TRBJ2-2|TRBD2
CASSWEGANTGELFF
TGCGCCAGCAGCTGGGAGGGCGCGAACACCGGGGAGCTGTTTTTT
>TRBV4-3|TRBJ2-5|.
CASSPRLPGTMGQETQYF
TGCGCCAGCAGCCCCCGACTACCGGGAACCATGGGACAAGAGACCCAGTACTTC
>TRBV27|TRBJ2-7|.
CASRIRLGWYEQHF
TGTGCCAGCAGGATTAGACTCGGCTGGTACGAGCAGCACTTC
>TRBV7-2|TRBJ2-7|TRBD1
CASSLDRGDEQYF
TGTGCCAGCAGCTTAGACAGGGGGGACGAGCAGTACTTC
>TRBV29-1|TRBJ2-5|TRBD2
CSVSGLAGFPLGVETQYF
TGCAGCGTCTCGGGACTAGCGGGATTTCCATTAGGTGTTGAGACCCAGTACTTC
>TRBV9|TRBJ1-2|.
CASSVALEGSGMDGYTF
TGTGCCAGCAGCGTAGCTCTAGAAGGGAGTGGAATGGATGGCTACACCTTC
>TRBV20-1|TRBJ2-2|.
CSASSGELFF
TGCAGTGCTTCGTCGGGGGAGCTGTTTTTT
>TRBV19|TRBJ2-7|.
CASSRGRVSYEQYF
TGTGCCAGTAGTAGGGGCAGGGTGTCCTACGAGCAGTACTTC
>TRBV4-2|TRBJ2-4|TRBD1
CASSPMTGKDENIQYF
TGTGCCAGCAGCCCTATGACAGGGAAGGATGAAAACATTCAGTACTTC
>TRBV27|TRBJ2-3|.
CASRRRSSTDTQYF
TGTGCCAGCAGGAGAAGGAGTAGCACAGATACGCAGTATTTT
>TRBV10-2|TRBJ2-1|TRBD1
CASSEVDRGGDEQFF
TGCGCCAGCAGTGAAGTCGACAGGGGTGGCGATGAGCAGTTCTTC
>TRBV5-6|TRBJ1-2|.
CASSYRDSNYGYTF
TGTGCCAGCAGCTACAGGGATAGTAACTATGGCTACACCTTC
>TRBV5-1|TRBJ2-3|TRBD2
CASSFPRGGGTDTQYF
TGCGCCAGCAGCTTCCCCCGGGGGGGCGGCACAGATACGCAGTATTTT
>TRBV27|TRBJ2-1|.
CASSWVRGRSYNEQFF
TGTGCCAGCAGTTGGGTCCGCGGGCGGTCCTACAATGAGCAGTTCTTC
>TRBV5-1|TRBJ1-1|TRBD1
CASSGRQGITEAFF
TGCGCCAGCAGCGGACGACAGGGTATCACTGAAGCTTTCTTT
>TRBV4-2|TRBJ2-7|.
CASSQGLGYEQYF
TGTGCCAGCAGCCAAGGTCTAGGCTACGAGCAGTACTTC
>TRBV5-5|TRBJ2-7|.
CASSQIRESYEQYF
TGTGCCAGCAGCCAAATTCGGGAATCCTACGAGCAGTACTTC
>TRBV6-4|TRBJ1-2|.
CASNYGYTF
TGTGCCAGTAATTATGGCTACACCTTC
>TRBV29-1|TRBJ1-2|.
CSVVGREYGYTF
TGCAGCGTTGTGGGGAGGGAGTATGGCTACACCTTC
>TRBV5-1|TRBJ2-3|.
CASSLEAEGGADTQYF
TGCGCCAGCAGCTTGGAGGCGGAGGGGGGGGCAGATACGCAGTATTTT
>TRBV9|TRBJ2-4|.
CASSVGDSGEDIQYF
TGTGCCAGCAGCGTAGGTGATTCGGGAGAAGACATTCAGTACTTC
>TRBV7-9|TRBJ1-4|TRBD1
CASSSRPGGQPNEKLFF
TGTGCCAGCAGCTCCCGACCCGGGGGACAGCCTAATGAAAAACTGTTTTTT
>TRBV5-4|TRBJ1-3|TRBD1
CASSLDRGPGNTIYF
TGTGCCAGCAGCCTGGACAGGGGCCCTGGAAACACCATATATTTT
>TRBV2|TRBJ1-3|.
CASSEATGRGGNTIYF
TGTGCCAGCAGTGAAGCGACGGGGCGGGGTGGAAACACCATATATTTT
>TRBV23-1|TRBJ2-7|.
CASSHLSDLLSSYEQYF
TGCGCCAGCAGTCATTTATCCGACTTACTTTCCTCCTACGAGCAGTACTTC
>TRBV4-1|TRBJ2-7|.
CASSQDGRLGGEQYF
TGCGCCAGCAGCCAAGATGGACGACTAGGAGGCGAGCAGTACTTC
>TRBV30|TRBJ2-5|.
CAWSARATQYF
TGTGCCTGGAGTGCGAGGGCGACCCAGTACTTC
>TRBV4-1|TRBJ1-2|.
CASSQVGSDYGYTF
TGCGCCAGCAGCCAAGTTGGGAGCGACTATGGCTACACCTTC
>TRBV19|TRBJ2-3|TRBD1
CASSVWQGAGADTQYF
TGTGCCAGTAGTGTTTGGCAGGGGGCAGGCGCAGATACGCAGTATTTT
>TRBV27|TRBJ1-2|.
CASSDFPSQGYTF
TGTGCCAGCAGCGACTTCCCATCGCAAGGCTACACCTTC
>TRBV2|TRBJ1-2|TRBD1
CASSPGTGASVGVYGYTF
TGTGCCAGCAGCCCTGGGACAGGGGCCTCGGTGGGCGTATATGGCTACACCTTC
>TRBV23-1|TRBJ2-5|.
CASSQSPLECRSDETQYF
TGCGCCAGCAGTCAATCCCCACTAGAATGTCGTTCCGATGAGACCCAGTACTTC
>TRBV4-1|TRBJ2-1|TRBD1
CASSQDGEDRGENEQFF
TGCGCCAGCAGCCAAGATGGAGAGGACAGGGGAGAAAATGAGCAGTTCTTC
>TRBV7-2|TRBJ2-7|TRBD1
CASSSGTGKPYEQYF
TGTGCCAGCAGCTCGGGGACAGGGAAACCCTACGAGCAGTACTTC
>TRBV18|TRBJ2-6|.
CASSPLIQSSSGANVLTF
TGTGCCAGCTCACCACTAATCCAGTCCAGCTCTGGGGCCAACGTCCTGACTTTC
>TRBV7-7|TRBJ1-4|.
CASSLGAPTGPNEKLFF
TGTGCCAGCAGCTTAGGAGCCCCGACAGGACCCAATGAAAAACTGTTTTTT
>TRBV7-2|TRBJ2-1|TRBD1
CASSPWTGAGNEQFF
TGTGCCAGCAGCCCATGGACAGGGGCGGGCAATGAGCAGTTCTTC
>TRBV30|TRBJ1-2|.
CAWSEQGYGYTF
TGTGCCTGGAGTGAACAGGGATATGGCTACACCTTC
>TRBV5-1|TRBJ1-2|.
CASSWTDSTAGYTF
TGCGCCAGCAGCTGGACAGACAGTACGGCAGGCTACACCTTC
>TRBV7-9|TRBJ2-1|TRBD1
CASSLGQGANNEQFF
TGTGCCAGCAGCTTGGGACAGGGGGCGAACAATGAGCAGTTCTTC
>TRBV21-1|TRBJ2-3|.
CAVQSSGREGALTDTQYF
TGTGCCGTCCAGTCTAGCGGGAGGGAAGGGGCCCTCACAGATACGCAGTATTTT
>TRBV14|TRBJ2-3|.
CASSSYLDTQYF
TGTGCCAGCAGCTCTTACTTAGATACGCAGTATTTT
>TRBV14|TRBJ2-7|TRBD2
CASSQASGPSYEQYF
TGTGCCAGCAGCCAAGCTAGCGGCCCGTCCTACGAGCAGTACTTC
>TRBV11-2|TRBJ2-2|TRBD1
CASSLVAPQGGFTGELFF
TGTGCCAGCAGCTTAGTGGCCCCACAGGGGGGCTTCACCGGGGAGCTGTTTTTT
>TRBV7-6|TRBJ1-4|.
CASSLASFRGEKLFF
TGTGCCAGCAGCTTAGCCTCGTTTCGGGGTGAAAAACTGTTTTTT
>TRBV4-1|TRBJ2-1|.
CASSQGGRQTSYNEQFF
TGCGCCAGCAGCCAAGGTGGTCGACAGACCTCCTACAATGAGCAGTTCTTC
>TRBV2|TRBJ2-3|.
CASSVGRGGTDTQYF
TGTGCCAGCAGTGTGGGGCGGGGCGGCACAGATACGCAGTATTTT